These T cell receptor beta chains were read from a single sample in a study of technical replicates of blood from a handful of donors. Profiling relied on immunoSEQ multiplex PCR, and the TCRdb table lists in-frame clones only, not all of them. The data contain tens of thousands of clones, over 80% of them singletons. Sequencing used T cells isolated from PBMCs. These receptors were obtained from a human donor in good health. CDR3s include the opening cysteine and the closing phenylalanine or tryptophan. A D gene is named only where the DNA matches it firmly. Not every row has a clone size; where given, it reads once, few, many or a size class.

CDR3 protein: CASSRGTGVGYGYTF
CDR3 DNA: TGTGCCAGCTCACGCGGGACAGGGGTCGGCTATGGCTACACCTTC
V gene: TRBV18
D gene: TRBD1
clone size: NA
J gene: TRBJ1-2

CDR3 protein: CASSQDRGENYGYTF
CDR3 DNA: TGCGCCAGCAGCCAAGATCGTGGAGAGAACTATGGCTACACCTTC
V gene: TRBV4-1
D gene: NA
clone size: NA
J gene: TRBJ1-2

CDR3 protein: CAWSVGQGQPQHF
CDR3 DNA: TGTGCCTGGAGTGTCGGACAAGGTCAGCCCCAGCATTTT
V gene: TRBV30
D gene: NA
clone size: NA
J gene: TRBJ1-5

CDR3 protein: CASSFDRASGNTIYF
CDR3 DNA: TGTGCCAGCAGCTTTGACAGGGCCTCTGGAAACACCATATATTTT
V gene: TRBV5-6
D gene: TRBD1
clone size: NA
J gene: TRBJ1-3

CDR3 protein: CASLGGDGYTF
CDR3 DNA: TGTGCCAGCTTAGGCGGGGACGGCTACACCTTC
V gene: TRBV6-5
D gene: NA
clone size: NA
J gene: TRBJ1-2

CDR3 protein: CASGGGSGSPLHF
CDR3 DNA: TGTGCCAGCGGGGGGGGGAGCGGTTCACCCCTCCACTTT
V gene: TRBV27
D gene: NA
clone size: few
J gene: TRBJ1-6

CDR3 protein: CASSARGGEKLFF
CDR3 DNA: TGTGCCAGCAGCGCCCGAGGTGGCGAAAAACTGTTTTTT
V gene: TRBV11-3
D gene: NA
clone size: NA
J gene: TRBJ1-4

CDR3 protein: CASSLTDSAGDEQYF
CDR3 DNA: TGTGCCAGCAGCTTAACGGATTCCGCAGGGGACGAGCAGTACTTC
V gene: TRBV11-1
D gene: NA
clone size: NA
J gene: TRBJ2-7

CDR3 protein: CASSTQDSPNYGYTF
CDR3 DNA: TGTGCCAGCAGTACGCAGGACAGTCCTAACTATGGCTACACCTTC
V gene: TRBV27
D gene: NA
clone size: NA
J gene: TRBJ1-2

CDR3 protein: CASSLVAVSSYEQYF
CDR3 DNA: TGTGCCAGCAGCTTAGTGGCGGTAAGCTCCTACGAGCAGTACTTC
V gene: TRBV7-9
D gene: NA
clone size: NA
J gene: TRBJ2-7

CDR3 protein: CSVELGAYEQYF
CDR3 DNA: TGCAGCGTTGAATTGGGAGCCTACGAGCAGTACTTC
V gene: TRBV29-1
D gene: NA
clone size: NA
J gene: TRBJ2-7

CDR3 protein: CASSLGGAGANVLTF
CDR3 DNA: TGTGCCAGCAGCTTAGGGGGCGCTGGGGCCAACGTCCTGACTTTC
V gene: TRBV11-3
D gene: NA
clone size: NA
J gene: TRBJ2-6

CDR3 protein: CASSFSPEFRGRREQYF
CDR3 DNA: TGTGCCAGCAGTTTCTCGCCGGAATTCAGGGGACGGAGGGAGCAGTACTTC
V gene: TRBV28
D gene: NA
clone size: NA
J gene: TRBJ2-7

CDR3 protein: CASSQNIGDEQYF
CDR3 DNA: TGCGCCAGCAGCCAAAACATAGGGGACGAGCAGTACTTC
V gene: TRBV4-1
D gene: NA
clone size: NA
J gene: TRBJ2-7

CDR3 protein: CASGPGTGYEQYF
CDR3 DNA: TGTGCCAGCGGCCCAGGGACTGGCTACGAGCAGTACTTC
V gene: TRBV6-6
D gene: NA
clone size: NA
J gene: TRBJ2-7

CDR3 protein: CASNPGTPGNTIYF
CDR3 DNA: TGTGCCAGCAATCCCGGGACACCCGGAAACACCATATATTTT
V gene: TRBV6-1
D gene: NA
clone size: NA
J gene: TRBJ1-3

CDR3 protein: CASSPAGTGGAGNTIYF
CDR3 DNA: TGTGCCAGCTCACCAGCGGGGACAGGGGGAGCTGGAAACACCATATATTTT
V gene: TRBV18
D gene: TRBD1
clone size: NA
J gene: TRBJ1-3

CDR3 protein: CASSLGGSGGEQFF
CDR3 DNA: TGTGCCAGCAGCCTAGGGGGATCAGGGGGTGAGCAGTTCTTC
V gene: TRBV7-8
D gene: TRBD1
clone size: NA
J gene: TRBJ2-1

CDR3 protein: CASSFSGDYGYTF
CDR3 DNA: TGCGCCAGCAGTTTCTCAGGGGACTATGGCTACACCTTC
V gene: TRBV5-1
D gene: NA
clone size: NA
J gene: TRBJ1-2

CDR3 protein: CASSLLAGGNNEQFF
CDR3 DNA: TGTGCCAGCAGCTTATTAGCGGGAGGGAACAATGAGCAGTTCTTC
V gene: TRBV7-6
D gene: TRBD2
clone size: few
J gene: TRBJ2-1

CDR3 protein: CASSLWGASSGYTF
CDR3 DNA: TGTGCCAGCAGTTTATGGGGGGCGAGCAGTGGCTACACCTTC
V gene: TRBV28
D gene: NA
clone size: NA
J gene: TRBJ1-2

CDR3 protein: CASSLRGGNNEQFF
CDR3 DNA: TGTGCCAGCAGCTTAAGAGGGGGCAACAATGAGCAGTTCTTC
V gene: TRBV7-2
D gene: TRBD1
clone size: NA
J gene: TRBJ2-1

CDR3 protein: CATSRGDREPDTQYF
CDR3 DNA: TGTGCCACCAGCAGGGGGGACAGGGAACCAGATACGCAGTATTTT
V gene: TRBV15
D gene: TRBD1
clone size: NA
J gene: TRBJ2-3

CDR3 protein: CASSTGAGGLETQYF
CDR3 DNA: TGTGCCAGTAGTACAGGGGCGGGTGGTTTAGAGACCCAGTACTTC
V gene: TRBV19
D gene: NA
clone size: NA
J gene: TRBJ2-5

CDR3 protein: CATSRDGGDTEAFF
CDR3 DNA: TGTGCCACCAGCAGAGATGGGGGGGACACTGAAGCTTTCTTT
V gene: TRBV15
D gene: NA
clone size: NA
J gene: TRBJ1-1

CDR3 protein: CASSMGGHEQYF
CDR3 DNA: TGTGCCAGTAGTATGGGGGGACACGAGCAGTACTTC
V gene: TRBV19
D gene: NA
clone size: NA
J gene: TRBJ2-7

CDR3 protein: CSARDLSRETQYF
CDR3 DNA: TGCAGCGCCCGGGATCTCTCTCGGGAGACCCAGTACTTC
V gene: TRBV29-1
D gene: NA
clone size: NA
J gene: TRBJ2-5

CDR3 protein: CASSHPRVYEQYF
CDR3 DNA: TGCGCCAGCAGCCACCCCAGGGTGTACGAGCAGTACTTC
V gene: TRBV4-1
D gene: NA
clone size: NA
J gene: TRBJ2-7

CDR3 protein: CASSTQTGPSYEQYF
CDR3 DNA: TGTGCCAGCAGCACCCAGACAGGGCCCTCCTACGAGCAGTACTTC
V gene: TRBV5-4
D gene: TRBD1
clone size: NA
J gene: TRBJ2-7

CDR3 protein: CASGGLGNSPLHF
CDR3 DNA: TGTGCCAGCGGGGGGTTGGGTAATTCACCCCTCCACTTT
V gene: TRBV27
D gene: NA
clone size: NA
J gene: TRBJ1-6

CDR3 protein: CASSTGGAGLARHEQFF
CDR3 DNA: TGTGCCAGCAGCACGGGGGGCGCGGGACTAGCCAGGCATGAGCAGTTCTTC
V gene: TRBV9
D gene: TRBD2
clone size: NA
J gene: TRBJ2-1

CDR3 protein: CASSYSHGETPLHF
CDR3 DNA: TGTGCCAGCAGTTACTCCCACGGGGAAACACCCCTCCACTTT
V gene: TRBV6-5
D gene: NA
clone size: NA
J gene: TRBJ1-6

CDR3 protein: CASSVDRGHNYGYTF
CDR3 DNA: TGTGCCAGCAGCGTCGACAGGGGCCATAACTATGGCTACACCTTC
V gene: TRBV7-8
D gene: TRBD1
clone size: NA
J gene: TRBJ1-2

CDR3 protein: CASSPGTSGWNTGELFF
CDR3 DNA: TGTGCCAGCAGCCCAGGGACTAGCGGCTGGAACACCGGGGAGCTGTTTTTT
V gene: TRBV5-4
D gene: TRBD2
clone size: NA
J gene: TRBJ2-2

CDR3 protein: CASSRRGTGGSVPLEGNEKLFF
CDR3 DNA: TGCGCCAGCAGTCGTCGAGGGACAGGGGGTTCCGTCCCCCTCGAGGGTAATGAAAAACTGTTTTTT
V gene: TRBV5-1
D gene: TRBD1
clone size: NA
J gene: TRBJ1-4

CDR3 protein: CASTQRGPPHGYTF
CDR3 DNA: TGTGCCAGCACCCAGCGGGGCCCCCCGCATGGCTACACCTTC
V gene: TRBV28
D gene: NA
clone size: NA
J gene: TRBJ1-2

CDR3 protein: CASSLGRANYGYTF
CDR3 DNA: TGTGCCAGCAGCTTAGGCAGGGCCAACTATGGCTACACCTTC
V gene: TRBV7-2
D gene: NA
clone size: NA
J gene: TRBJ1-2

CDR3 protein: CASSFRDRAQWSYNEQFF
CDR3 DNA: TGTGCCAGCAGCTTCCGGGACAGGGCTCAGTGGTCCTACAATGAGCAGTTCTTC
V gene: TRBV7-9
D gene: TRBD1
clone size: NA
J gene: TRBJ2-1

CDR3 protein: CASSLDRGGTEAFF
CDR3 DNA: TGCGCCAGCAGCTTAGACAGGGGTGGGACTGAAGCTTTCTTT
V gene: TRBV5-1
D gene: TRBD1
clone size: NA
J gene: TRBJ1-1

CDR3 protein: CASSDQGSFRISRRDTQYF
CDR3 DNA: TGTGCCAGCAGTGACCAGGGGAGTTTTCGGATTAGCAGAAGAGATACGCAGTATTTT
V gene: TRBV6-4
D gene: NA
clone size: NA
J gene: TRBJ2-3

CDR3 protein: CATRGRGDGYTF
CDR3 DNA: TGTGCCACCAGGGGGAGGGGAGATGGCTACACCTTC
V gene: TRBV28
D gene: TRBD1
clone size: once
J gene: TRBJ1-2

CDR3 protein: CASRGGLAVSYEQYF
CDR3 DNA: TGTGCCAGCAGGGGGGGTCTAGCGGTATCCTACGAGCAGTACTTC
V gene: TRBV28
D gene: TRBD2
clone size: NA
J gene: TRBJ2-7

CDR3 protein: CASSLFGGASGRAQEQYF
CDR3 DNA: TGTGCCAGCAGCTTATTCGGTGGGGCTAGCGGGAGGGCCCAGGAGCAGTACTTC
V gene: TRBV11-2
D gene: TRBD2
clone size: NA
J gene: TRBJ2-7

CDR3 protein: CASSTSGSFVTNEQFF
CDR3 DNA: TGCGCCAGCAGCACCTCGGGATCCTTTGTGACGAATGAGCAGTTCTTC
V gene: TRBV5-1
D gene: NA
clone size: NA
J gene: TRBJ2-1

CDR3 protein: CASSPRAGEDTQYF
CDR3 DNA: TGTGCCAGCAGCCCCCGGGCAGGGGAGGATACGCAGTATTTT
V gene: TRBV5-4
D gene: NA
clone size: NA
J gene: TRBJ2-3

CDR3 protein: CASSQGDFYNEQFF
CDR3 DNA: TGTGCCAGCAGTCAAGGGGACTTCTACAATGAGCAGTTCTTC
V gene: TRBV14
D gene: NA
clone size: NA
J gene: TRBJ2-1

CDR3 protein: CASSLQANRRDTQYF
CDR3 DNA: TGTGCCAGCAGCTTACAAGCCAACCGGAGGGATACGCAGTATTTT
V gene: TRBV7-2
D gene: NA
clone size: NA
J gene: TRBJ2-3

CDR3 protein: CASGWRVGAFF
CDR3 DNA: TGTGCCAGCGGTTGGAGAGTTGGGGCTTTCTTT
V gene: TRBV6-5
D gene: NA
clone size: once
J gene: TRBJ1-1

CDR3 protein: CASSPGSSYEQYF
CDR3 DNA: TGCGCCAGCAGCCCGGGGAGCTCCTACGAGCAGTACTTC
V gene: TRBV5-1
D gene: NA
clone size: NA
J gene: TRBJ2-7